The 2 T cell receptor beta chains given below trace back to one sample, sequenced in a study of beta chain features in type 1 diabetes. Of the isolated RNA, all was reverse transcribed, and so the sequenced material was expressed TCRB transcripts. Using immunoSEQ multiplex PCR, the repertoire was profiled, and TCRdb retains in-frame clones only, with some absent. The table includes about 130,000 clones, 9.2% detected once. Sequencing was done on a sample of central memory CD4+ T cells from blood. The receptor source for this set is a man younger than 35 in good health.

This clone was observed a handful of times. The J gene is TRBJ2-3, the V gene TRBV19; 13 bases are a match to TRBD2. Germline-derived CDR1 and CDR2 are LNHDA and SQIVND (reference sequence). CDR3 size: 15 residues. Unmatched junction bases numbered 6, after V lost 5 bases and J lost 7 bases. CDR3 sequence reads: CASSSGTSGDHTQYF. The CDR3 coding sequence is TGTGCCAGTAGTTCCGGGACTAGCGGGGACCATACGCAGTATTTT.

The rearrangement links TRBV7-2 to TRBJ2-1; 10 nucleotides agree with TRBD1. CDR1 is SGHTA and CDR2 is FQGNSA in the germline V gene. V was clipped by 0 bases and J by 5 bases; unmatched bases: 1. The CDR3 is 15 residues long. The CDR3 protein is CASSLAGQGNNEQFF. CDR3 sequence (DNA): TGTGCCAGCAGCTTAGCGGGACAGGGGAACAATGAGCAGTTCTTC.